Listed below are T cell receptor beta chains from one sample, sequenced in a study of monozygotic twins with inflammatory bowel disease. TCRdb reprocessed the 5' RACE reads, with one entry per CDR3 protein and no DNA. The clone table shows approximately 420,000 distinct CDR3 sequences, with the ten largest holding around 2.4%. Sequenced sample: blood. Receptors originate from a human donor with ulcerative colitis or Crohn's disease, or a healthy co-twin of an affected twin (not recorded which). CDR3s include the opening cysteine and the closing phenylalanine or tryptophan. The order of the fields is V gene, CDR3 length, J gene, CDR3 protein.

V: TRBV5-5
length: 18
J: TRBJ2-1
CDR3: CASSLGGALAGAYNEQFF

V: TRBV29-1
length: 13
J: TRBJ1-2
CDR3: CSVALGQFYGYTF

V: TRBV7-9
length: 14
J: TRBJ2-2
CDR3: CASSLLAATGELFF

V: TRBV28
length: 16
J: TRBJ2-1
CDR3: CASSFVATLLYNEQFF

V: TRBV7-9
length: 15
J: TRBJ2-7
CDR3: CASSLNRDSSYEQYF

V: TRBV5-1
length: 16
J: TRBJ1-1
CDR3: CASSLGYRGRNTEAFF

V: TRBV7-2
length: 15
J: TRBJ1-6
CDR3: CASSLIGTDKSPLHF

V: TRBV2
length: 13
J: TRBJ1-1
CDR3: CASKASINTEAFF

V: TRBV11-1
length: 18
J: TRBJ1-6
CDR3: CASSPVAGDDSYNSPLHF

V: TRBV19
length: 14
J: TRBJ2-2
CDR3: CASSIGSNTGELFF

V: TRBV20-1
length: 13
J: TRBJ1-2
CDR3: CSAARTATYGYTF

V: TRBV12-3/TRBV12-4
length: 14
J: TRBJ1-5
CDR3: CASSLRTGGEPQHF

V: TRBV28
length: 11
J: TRBJ2-7
CDR3: CASAGNYVQYF

V: TRBV7-9
length: 14
J: TRBJ2-5
CDR3: CASSYPGLVETQYF

V: TRBV11-2
length: 15
J: TRBJ2-2
CDR3: CASSDWNSNTGELFF

V: TRBV7-2
length: 15
J: TRBJ1-4
CDR3: CASRSYSATNEKLFF

V: TRBV7-2
length: 15
J: TRBJ2-1
CDR3: CASSLAGLGGNEQFF

V: TRBV10-2
length: 13
J: TRBJ1-1
CDR3: CASSTPGNTEAFF

V: TRBV6-5
length: 16
J: TRBJ2-2
CDR3: CASSYSIRLNTGELFF

V: TRBV4-3
length: 14
J: TRBJ2-7
CDR3: CASSQATGLYEQYF

V: TRBV27
length: 12
J: TRBJ2-7
CDR3: CASSFPGGEQYF

V: TRBV5-1
length: 14
J: TRBJ1-4
CDR3: CASSFDSFNEKLFF

V: TRBV5-1
length: 13
J: TRBJ2-4
CDR3: CASSLVGTGTQYF

V: TRBV29-1
length: 14
J: TRBJ2-4
CDR3: CSVEQGTAKNIQYF

V: TRBV6-1
length: 16
J: TRBJ2-5
CDR3: CASSLYGTGMGETQYF

V: TRBV5-1
length: 15
J: TRBJ1-1
CDR3: CASSRAKGGYSEAFF

V: TRBV5-1
length: 14
J: TRBJ2-5
CDR3: CASSPGPNRETQYF

V: TRBV11-2
length: 13
J: TRBJ1-1
CDR3: CASRNGALTEAFF

V: TRBV20-1
length: 13
J: TRBJ1-2
CDR3: CSAHRGPGYGYTF

V: TRBV6-8
length: 15
J: TRBJ2-2
CDR3: CASSYGGVNTGELFF

V: TRBV9
length: 17
J: TRBJ1-1
CDR3: CASSVFSAGGMNTEAFF

V: TRBV7-6
length: 17
J: TRBJ2-1
CDR3: CASSPQARRGPYNEQFF

V: TRBV20-1
length: 14
J: TRBJ1-4
CDR3: CSARGTATNEKLFF

V: TRBV6-2/TRBV6-3
length: 16
J: TRBJ1-1
CDR3: CASSHQGLGADTEAFF

V: TRBV27
length: 14
J: TRBJ2-7
CDR3: CASSLEQRTYEQYF

V: TRBV7-9
length: 12
J: TRBJ2-3
CDR3: CASSVATDTQYF

V: TRBV28
length: 14
J: TRBJ2-3
CDR3: CASSLRGTGYTQYF

V: TRBV28
length: 14
J: TRBJ1-4
CDR3: CASPSSGEGEKLFF

V: TRBV12-5
length: 17
J: TRBJ2-3
CDR3: CASGFYRGLAGSNTQYF

V: TRBV5-1
length: 19
J: TRBJ2-1
CDR3: CASSLAAGLAALTYNEQFF

V: TRBV10-3
length: 16
J: TRBJ2-3
CDR3: CAISESPLTGGFGEYF

V: TRBV5-6
length: 15
J: TRBJ1-4
CDR3: CASSRSPATNEKLFF

V: TRBV3-1
length: 18
J: TRBJ2-1
CDR3: CASSQMRTSGRSYNEQFF

V: TRBV5-6
length: 17
J: TRBJ2-3
CDR3: CASSSFARLADTDTQYF

V: TRBV5-1
length: 15
J: TRBJ2-7
CDR3: CASSLGVTSAHEQYF

V: TRBV20-1
length: 18
J: TRBJ2-1
CDR3: CSARSPGVAGGLYNEQFF

V: TRBV3-1
length: 16
J: TRBJ1-1
CDR3: CASSQRTPGGGSEAFF

V: TRBV29-1
length: 12
J: TRBJ2-3
CDR3: CSVGLAGDTQYF

V: TRBV6-1
length: 15
J: TRBJ1-2
CDR3: CASSEDGGVGLCYTF

V: TRBV5-4
length: 14
J: TRBJ1-2
CDR3: CASSLELPNYGYTF